These 2 T cell receptor beta chains came from one sample sequenced in a study of blood T cell repertoires in COVID-19. TCRdb's copy holds only in-frame clones and misses some; the assay was immunoSEQ multiplex PCR. The sample lists 250,000 or so clones; around 86% were seen once. Sequencing was carried out using peripheral blood. The receptors were gathered from a man aged 80 or over with acute or convalescent COVID-19.

The rearrangement uses TRBV4-3 and TRBJ1-5; possible D gene TRBD1, 5 bases. V was cut by 1 base and J by 8 bases, with 12 bases left in between. Germline V lookup: CDR1 LGHNA, CDR2 YSLEER. This CDR3 has 14 amino acids. CDR3 sequence reads: CASSQGPGGEPQHF. The CDR3 DNA sequence: TGCGCCAGCAGCCAAGGACCGGGAGGGGAGCCCCAGCATTTT.

This chain links TRBV9 with TRBJ1-1, with D possibly TRBD1 on 6 matching bases. Germline V lookup: CDR1 SGDLS, CDR2 YYNGEE. The CDR3 covers 15 residues. The V end was cut by 2 bases, the J end by 5 bases, with 16 bases between. CDR3 nucleotides: TGTGCCAGCAGCGTCGGCGGACAGATTGATACTGAAGCTTTCTTT. Protein: CASSVGGQIDTEAFF.